The present TCR beta chain was sequenced within a study of blood T cell repertoires in COVID-19 (TCRdb year 2020). For context, the study as a whole: Collaborator samples came from the United States, Italy and Spain and covered acute and convalescent phases of COVID-19. Samples were obtained from the ongoing ImmuneRACE study (first 160 participants) and from 1,200 or so subjects provided by 6 global collaborators. The prospective study material was composed of cDNA or gDNA derived from T cells, B-cell-depleted T cells, or PBMCs. The repertoires were released in a freely available public database meant as a resource for research on the immune response to SARS-CoV-2. A de-identified subject ID, COVID-19 status, age in years and sex were almost always included in the sample metadata. HLA class I and class II types, where available, came from metadata supplied by the sample provider rather than from assay-based typing. Deeply sampled blood TCRbeta repertoires from subjects exposed to, actively infected with, or recovered from COVID-19 were included in the dataset. Overall study outcomes, separate from this receptor: The amount of clinical and demographic metadata varied by source and participant and was provided uncurated.

Ten or more counts support this clone. Its antigen remains undetermined. Within one base of it there is no much larger clone, and no base qualities were kept. The immunoSEQ Assay, a bias-controlled multiplex PCR, was used to amplify TCRbeta CDR3 regions from genomic DNA. In the paper's pipeline: Nucleated cell counts per sample were estimated from amplification of reference gene primers within the assay. Sequence reads were collapsed and filtered to measure the absolute abundance of every unique TCRbeta CDR3 rearrangement. For each sample, productive Simpson clonality was calculated by taking the square root of Simpson's diversity index across productive rearrangements. Drawn from immuneACCESS, this table holds only the in-frame rearrangements with V and J called that TCRdb kept. Clones are partly lost; checked studies trace under half to an unresolved V gene and leave the rest unexplained. That table supplies the V and J calls and clone size; D and trimming were determined from the DNA. The sample has some 530,000 clones on record, roughly 85% of them singletons. The ten top clones hold roughly 3.1% of the sample.

The collaborating institutions used their own protocols to collect whole blood in K2EDTA tubes. For TCRbeta analysis, collaborator samples were shipped as frozen whole blood, as isolated PBMCs, or as DNA extracted from either sample type. The sequencing input was peripheral blood. The receptor was isolated from a human donor in a cohort sampled during active COVID-19.

The CDR3 protein is CASLKGTGTEAFF. The sequenced DNA: TGTGCCAGCCTTAAAGGTACAGGCACTGAAGCTTTCTTT. The V and J segments used are TRBV27 and TRBJ1-1; the D region possibly corresponds to TRBD1 (5 bases align). The junction carries 14 bases between V and J, which are trimmed by 8 bases and 4 bases respectively. Including cysteine and phenylalanine, the CDR3 has 13 amino acids. Only the CDR3 portion is preserved as DNA: 39 bases, with reading frame beginning at the first base. Taken from the germline V gene (reference sequence), the CDR1 and CDR2 loops are MNHEY and SMNVEV.